These T cell receptor beta chains were read from a single sample in a study of control samples from healthy donors and cancer patients. This table comes from immunoSEQ multiplex PCR, and its TCRdb copy is limited to in-frame clones, with some not included. The profile shows about 63,000 clones, about 89% of them singletons. Sequencing was done on a sample of PBMCs. Receptors originate from a woman aged 55-70 years with lung cancer. Each CDR3 is given with its conserved first and last residue. The D gene is left open where the match is weak. Size is stated for part of the rows, as once, few or many counts, or as a class when the clone is expanded.

j_call: TRBJ2-2
v_call: TRBV2
d_call: .
clone_size: .
cdr3_nt: TGTGCCAGCAGTGGACAGGTCCCCGGGGAGCTGTTTTTT
cdr3_aa: CASSGQVPGELFF

j_call: TRBJ2-1
v_call: TRBV2
d_call: .
clone_size: .
cdr3_nt: TGTGCCAGCAGTAACCAAGGAGTTGAGCAGTTCTTC
cdr3_aa: CASSNQGVEQFF

j_call: TRBJ2-7
v_call: TRBV7-3
d_call: .
clone_size: .
cdr3_nt: TGTGCCAGCAGTGATTACGGGGCAGCCTACGGCGAGCAGTACTTC
cdr3_aa: CASSDYGAAYGEQYF

j_call: TRBJ2-7
v_call: TRBV18
d_call: .
clone_size: few
cdr3_nt: TGTGCCAGCTCACCAGGGGGGCCCTACGAGCAGTACTTC
cdr3_aa: CASSPGGPYEQYF

j_call: TRBJ2-7
v_call: TRBV28
d_call: .
clone_size: .
cdr3_nt: TGTGCCGCCGACGGGGGTCTCGAGCAGTACTTC
cdr3_aa: CAADGGLEQYF

j_call: TRBJ1-1
v_call: TRBV4-1
d_call: TRBD1
clone_size: .
cdr3_nt: TGCGCCAGCAGCCACGACAGGGGCACTGAAGCTTTCTTT
cdr3_aa: CASSHDRGTEAFF

j_call: TRBJ2-3
v_call: TRBV5-1
d_call: TRBD1
clone_size: .
cdr3_nt: TGCGCCAGCAGCTCAGACAGGGTGGGGGATACGCAGTATTTT
cdr3_aa: CASSSDRVGDTQYF

j_call: TRBJ2-5
v_call: TRBV12-3/TRBV12-4
d_call: .
clone_size: few
cdr3_nt: TGTGCCAGCAGTTTCACGGGGGAGACCCAGTACTTC
cdr3_aa: CASSFTGETQYF

j_call: TRBJ1-2
v_call: TRBV12-5
d_call: .
clone_size: .
cdr3_nt: TGTGCTAGTGGTGACAGTGGCTACACCTTC
cdr3_aa: CASGDSGYTF

j_call: TRBJ1-2
v_call: TRBV29-1
d_call: .
clone_size: once
cdr3_nt: TGCAGCGTCCGATCCGGACCCTATGGCTACACCTTC
cdr3_aa: CSVRSGPYGYTF

j_call: TRBJ2-7
v_call: TRBV18
d_call: .
clone_size: .
cdr3_nt: TGTGCCAGCTCACCAGGGGGTCTCCCCTACGAGCAGTACTTC
cdr3_aa: CASSPGGLPYEQYF

j_call: TRBJ1-2
v_call: TRBV5-5
d_call: .
clone_size: .
cdr3_nt: TGTGCCAGCAGTTACGACAGGTTTTCTAACTATGGCTACACCTTC
cdr3_aa: CASSYDRFSNYGYTF

j_call: TRBJ1-1
v_call: TRBV5-1
d_call: .
clone_size: .
cdr3_nt: TGCGCCAGCAGATACGGACAAGCCCGATCGAACACTGAAGCTTTCTTT
cdr3_aa: CASRYGQARSNTEAFF

j_call: TRBJ2-5
v_call: TRBV12-5
d_call: .
clone_size: .
cdr3_nt: TGTGCTAGTGGTTTCGGAAAGGGTGAGACCCAGTACTTC
cdr3_aa: CASGFGKGETQYF

j_call: TRBJ2-7
v_call: TRBV18
d_call: TRBD1
clone_size: .
cdr3_nt: TGTGCCAGCTCACCTCGTTCGTCGGGACAGGGGACTTACGAGCAGTACTTC
cdr3_aa: CASSPRSSGQGTYEQYF

j_call: TRBJ2-1
v_call: TRBV28
d_call: .
clone_size: .
cdr3_nt: TGTGCCACCACCGCCCCCTCCGAGCAGTTCTTC
cdr3_aa: CATTAPSEQFF

j_call: TRBJ1-1
v_call: TRBV16
d_call: .
clone_size: once
cdr3_nt: TGTGCCAGCAGCCAATCGCGGGGGCTTGGCACTGAAGCTTTCTTT
cdr3_aa: CASSQSRGLGTEAFF

j_call: TRBJ2-1
v_call: TRBV3-1/TRBV3-2
d_call: TRBD2
clone_size: .
cdr3_nt: TGTGCCAGCAGCCATCGGACTAGCGGCCTTTTGAATGAGCAGTTCTTC
cdr3_aa: CASSHRTSGLLNEQFF

j_call: TRBJ1-2
v_call: TRBV27
d_call: .
clone_size: .
cdr3_nt: TGTGCCAGCAGCCATAGTTCCACAACCAACTATGGCTACACCTTC
cdr3_aa: CASSHSSTTNYGYTF

j_call: TRBJ1-4
v_call: TRBV12-3/TRBV12-4
d_call: .
clone_size: once
cdr3_nt: TGTGCCAGCAGCTGGGGACGGAATGAAAAACTGTTTTTT
cdr3_aa: CASSWGRNEKLFF

j_call: TRBJ1-1
v_call: TRBV7-6
d_call: .
clone_size: .
cdr3_nt: TGTGCCAGCAGGAGAGACCCGGGTCAGGACGAAGAGGGAGCTTTCTTT
cdr3_aa: CASRRDPGQDEEGAFF

j_call: TRBJ2-5
v_call: TRBV9
d_call: .
clone_size: .
cdr3_nt: TGTGCCAGCAGCGTGGGGACCGTCTTCCAAGAGACCCAGTACTTC
cdr3_aa: CASSVGTVFQETQYF

j_call: TRBJ1-1
v_call: TRBV4-2
d_call: TRBD1
clone_size: .
cdr3_nt: TGTGCCAGCAGCCAAGTACCCGGGACAGCGAACACTGAAGCTTTCTTT
cdr3_aa: CASSQVPGTANTEAFF

j_call: TRBJ1-2
v_call: TRBV6-1
d_call: .
clone_size: .
cdr3_nt: TGTGCCAGCAGTGAAGGGTTTTTGGACGCGGGACGCTATGGCTACACCTTC
cdr3_aa: CASSEGFLDAGRYGYTF

j_call: TRBJ1-2
v_call: TRBV6-4
d_call: .
clone_size: .
cdr3_nt: TGTGCCAGCAGTAGGGACCAGGGCTATGGCTACACCTTC
cdr3_aa: CASSRDQGYGYTF

j_call: TRBJ2-5
v_call: TRBV5-4
d_call: .
clone_size: few
cdr3_nt: TGTGCCAGCAGCGTTGTGGGACCCCGGCGGACCCAGTACTTC
cdr3_aa: CASSVVGPRRTQYF

j_call: TRBJ2-5
v_call: TRBV6-5
d_call: TRBD2
clone_size: once
cdr3_nt: TGTGCCAGCAGTAGACTAGCGGGGCAAGAGACCCAGTACTTC
cdr3_aa: CASSRLAGQETQYF

j_call: TRBJ2-4
v_call: TRBV14
d_call: TRBD2
clone_size: .
cdr3_nt: TGTGCCAGCAGCCAAGACAGGGCGGGGGTTGACATTCAGTACTTC
cdr3_aa: CASSQDRAGVDIQYF

j_call: TRBJ2-7
v_call: TRBV6-5
d_call: .
clone_size: .
cdr3_nt: TGTGCCAGCAGTCGACAGGGAGGCTCCTACGAGCAGTACTTC
cdr3_aa: CASSRQGGSYEQYF

j_call: TRBJ2-7
v_call: TRBV18
d_call: .
clone_size: .
cdr3_nt: TGTGCCAGCTCACCGATAGAGACCGGCCCCGAAGACTTC
cdr3_aa: CASSPIETGPEDF

j_call: TRBJ1-6
v_call: TRBV27
d_call: TRBD1
clone_size: .
cdr3_nt: TGTGCCAGCAGTCCCCGACAGGGCAGCTCCTATAATTCACCCCTCCACTTT
cdr3_aa: CASSPRQGSSYNSPLHF

j_call: TRBJ2-7
v_call: TRBV27
d_call: .
clone_size: .
cdr3_nt: TGTGCCAGCATCACCCGAGGGGACATCTACTACGAGCAGTACTTC
cdr3_aa: CASITRGDIYYEQYF

j_call: TRBJ2-7
v_call: TRBV7-9
d_call: .
clone_size: once
cdr3_nt: TGTGCCAGCAGCTTAACCTACGAGCAGTACTTC
cdr3_aa: CASSLTYEQYF

j_call: TRBJ1-4
v_call: TRBV27
d_call: .
clone_size: once
cdr3_nt: TGTGCCAGCAGTTTAAGACGGAATGAAAAACTGTTTTTT
cdr3_aa: CASSLRRNEKLFF

j_call: TRBJ1-2
v_call: TRBV14
d_call: .
clone_size: .
cdr3_nt: TGTGCCAGCAGCCCGGTCAGTCTGGATGGCTACACCTTC
cdr3_aa: CASSPVSLDGYTF

j_call: TRBJ2-7
v_call: TRBV13
d_call: .
clone_size: .
cdr3_nt: TGTGCCAGCAGCGGGAGGACCTCCTACGAGCAGTACTTC
cdr3_aa: CASSGRTSYEQYF

j_call: TRBJ1-1
v_call: TRBV3-1/TRBV3-2
d_call: .
clone_size: once
cdr3_nt: TGTGCCAGCAGCCCCAGGGTGAACACTGAAGCTTTCTTT
cdr3_aa: CASSPRVNTEAFF

j_call: TRBJ2-7
v_call: TRBV6-5
d_call: .
clone_size: .
cdr3_nt: TGTGCCAGCAGAACCAGGGGAAGGGCTGAGGAGCAGTACTTC
cdr3_aa: CASRTRGRAEEQYF

j_call: TRBJ1-3
v_call: TRBV25-1
d_call: .
clone_size: .
cdr3_nt: TGTGCCAGCCAACTAAGCTCTGGAAACACCATATATTTT
cdr3_aa: CASQLSSGNTIYF

j_call: TRBJ2-1
v_call: TRBV30
d_call: TRBD1
clone_size: .
cdr3_nt: TGTGCCTCCACAGGACAGGGGGATTACAATGAGCAGTTCTTC
cdr3_aa: CASTGQGDYNEQFF

j_call: TRBJ1-4
v_call: TRBV3-1/TRBV3-2
d_call: .
clone_size: .
cdr3_nt: TGTGCCAGCAGCTTAAGCAGGGGTGGGAGTGAAAAACTGTTTTTT
cdr3_aa: CASSLSRGGSEKLFF

j_call: TRBJ2-3
v_call: TRBV3-1/TRBV3-2
d_call: .
clone_size: .
cdr3_nt: TGTGCCAGCAGCCAAGATCTTCTTGGGGGGCGCACAGATACGCAGTATTTT
cdr3_aa: CASSQDLLGGRTDTQYF

j_call: TRBJ2-1
v_call: TRBV3-1/TRBV3-2
d_call: .
clone_size: .
cdr3_nt: TGTGCCAGCAGCCAAGGCGATGGGCGGTGGGTCTACAATGAGCAGTTCTTC
cdr3_aa: CASSQGDGRWVYNEQFF

j_call: TRBJ2-1
v_call: TRBV24-1
d_call: .
clone_size: .
cdr3_nt: TGTGCCACCAGTGATTTGTGGGGGTCGGAAAACAATGAGCAGTTCTTC
cdr3_aa: CATSDLWGSENNEQFF

j_call: TRBJ1-2
v_call: TRBV7-9
d_call: .
clone_size: .
cdr3_nt: TGTGCCAGCCTAAAAGGGGCGGGCTATGGCTACACCTTC
cdr3_aa: CASLKGAGYGYTF

j_call: TRBJ2-6
v_call: TRBV5-4
d_call: TRBD1
clone_size: .
cdr3_nt: TGTGCCAGCAGCTTGGGGGGGGACAGGGCCCTTTTCTCTGGGGCCAACGTCCTGACTTTC
cdr3_aa: CASSLGGDRALFSGANVLTF

j_call: TRBJ1-1
v_call: TRBV24-1
d_call: TRBD1
clone_size: once
cdr3_nt: TGTGCCACCAGCCCCGGGACAGGGTCGGGCACTGAAGCTTTCTTT
cdr3_aa: CATSPGTGSGTEAFF

j_call: TRBJ1-3
v_call: TRBV12-3/TRBV12-4
d_call: .
clone_size: .
cdr3_nt: TGTGCCAGCAGTTTGCACAGCGGAAACACCATATATTTT
cdr3_aa: CASSLHSGNTIYF